Following are 22 T cell receptor beta chains from one sample sequenced in a study of cytomegalovirus exposure and HLA in healthy donors. Primers: 60 Vbeta forward and 13 Jbeta reverse. Some clones are missing from TCRdb's copy, which holds only in-frame ones; the method was immunoSEQ multiplex PCR. Here the sample spans about 200,000 clones, more than 70% being singletons. Sequenced: PBMCs. The receptors were gathered from a man between 40 and 49 years old in good health and CMV-seropositive.

The chain couples TRBV10-3 to TRBJ2-5, with a tentative D call TRBD1 (5 bases). Germline-derived CDR1 and CDR2 are ENHRY and SYGVKD. CDR3 length equals 12 residues. Trimming left V 7 bases short and J 2 bases short, with 8 bases between. The CDR3: CAIKGEQETQYF. The CDR3 nucleotides read TGTGCCATCAAAGGGGAACAAGAGACCCAGTACTTC.

The genes are TRBV28 and TRBJ1-5; D not certain. Germline V gene data show CDR1 as MDHEN and CDR2 as SYDVKM. The CDR3 consists of 12 residues. V lost 6 bases to trimming and J lost 4 bases, with 7 bases between them. DNA for the CDR3: TGTGCCAGCAGCCAGTCAAATCAGCCCCAGCATTTT. It is translated as CASSQSNQPQHF.

This clone has more than one count but fewer than ten. J is TRBJ2-1 and V is TRBV9, with no clear D. Trimming shortened V by 0 bases and J by 4 bases, and 5 bases separated the two germline ends. The CDR3 length is 13 residues. Per germline, CDR1 SGDLS and CDR2 YYNGEE. Written as DNA, the CDR3 is TGTGCCAGCAGCGTAGAGCCGTACAATGAGCAGTTCTTC. Protein: CASSVEPYNEQFF.

The chain is built from TRBV2 and TRBJ2-5, with D hard to call. The DNA end favors TRBJ2-7, so the J call may be wrong. This CDR3 is built from 14 residues. Germline V lookup: CDR1 SNHLY, CDR2 FYNNEI. CDR3 sequence: CASSEENSLSEQYF. The CDR3 DNA is TGTGCCAGCAGTGAAGAAAATAGTCTCAGCGAGCAGTACTTC.

This clone was seen only a few times. V and J are TRBV20-1 and TRBJ2-5, with D possibly being TRBD2 (5 bases). The CDR3 sequence is 11 residues long. CDR1 DFQATT and CDR2 SNEGSKA come from the germline V gene (reference sequence). CDR3 bases: TGCATCTGTACTAGAGGAGAGACCCAGTACTTC. Protein: CICTRGETQYF.

This clone was seen once. The chain couples TRBV4-1 to TRBJ2-7; D is perhaps TRBD1 (6 bases). Germline V gives CDR1 MGHRA, CDR2 YSYEKL. Trimming pared 0 bases from V and 3 bases from J, leaving 12 bases between. The CDR3 runs to 15 residues. DNA of the CDR3: TGCGCCAGCAGCCAAGATAGGCAGGGGTACTACGAGCAGTACTTC. Encoded protein: CASSQDRQGYYEQYF.

A note on this clone: The junction differs from germline at one of its ends, possibly a read error. The CDR3 DNA follows: TGTGCCAGCAGCTTCCCCGGGGCGGGCGCGGGGCTATTC. Translation: CASSFPGAGAGLF. The genes are TRBV5-6 and TRBJ2-7; maybe TRBD2 (6 bases). In germline, CDR1 is SGHDT, CDR2 YYEEEE. This CDR3 is 13 amino acids long.

Concerning this clone itself: Other DNA sequences from this sample encode an identical CDR3 as well. This chain uses TRBV7-3 with TRBJ2-5; TRBD2 matches 14 bases. In germline, CDR1 is SGHTA, CDR2 FQGTGA. CDR3 length equals 16 residues. The V segment lost 4 bases and the J segment 5 bases; nucleotides outside the gene matches: 6. CDR3 residues: CASSSGLAGGWETQYF. In DNA, the CDR3 is TGTGCCAGCAGCTCCGGACTAGCGGGAGGTTGGGAGACCCAGTACTTC.

The table lists this clone with a count of one. V gene TRBV6-6 combines with J gene TRBJ1-2; no reliable D call. V was trimmed by 7 bases and J by 4 bases, leaving 13 bases between them. In germline, CDR1 is MNHNY, CDR2 SVGAGI (reference sequence). The CDR3 length is 13 residues. The CDR3 protein is CASTSEVRYGYTF. The DNA of the CDR3 is TGTGCCAGCACCTCAGAAGTCCGCTATGGCTACACCTTC.

V is TRBV7-2 and J is TRBJ2-7, with 9 bases lining up with TRBD2. With 2 bases clipped from V and 5 bases from J, the junction kept 4 bases outside the gene matches. Germline V gene data show CDR1 as SGHTA and CDR2 as FQGNSA. The CDR3 extends over 14 amino acids. CDR3 coding DNA: TGTGCCAGCAGCTTAAGACTAGCGGCCCACGAGCAGTACTTC. Translation: CASSLRLAAHEQYF.

J is TRBJ1-2 and V is TRBV11-2; tentatively, D is TRBD1 (6 bases). In germline, CDR1 is SGHAT, CDR2 FQNNGV. V gave up 2 bases and J gave up 7 bases, with 14 bases separating them. The CDR3 extends over 14 amino acids. The CDR3 nucleotides are TGTGCCAGCAGCTTATTAGTGGGGGCCGGTGGCTACACCTTC. It specifies CASSLLVGAGGYTF.

This clone showed up just once. The chain has TRBV5-8 and TRBJ2-1, with 8 nucleotides matching TRBD2. This CDR3 has 14 amino acids. Germline V lookup: CDR1 SGHTS, CDR2 YDEGEE. Trimming removed 7 bases from V and 4 bases from J; junction bases left unmatched: 7. CDR3: CASGEERGYNEQFF. CDR3 DNA sequence: TGTGCCAGCGGTGAAGAGCGGGGGTACAATGAGCAGTTCTTC. Based on the CDR3 plus reference TRBV5-8 and TRBJ2-1, the full variable domain is EAGVTQSPTHLIKTRGQQATLRCSPISGHTSVYWYQQALGLGLQFLLWYDEGEERNRGNFPPRFSGRQFPNYSSELNVNALELEDSALYLCASGEERGYNEQFFGPGTRLTVL.

The chain joins TRBV11-1 to TRBJ2-1, with TRBD2 identical over 12 bases. Germline lookup yields CDR1 SGHAT and CDR2 FQDESV (reference sequence). V trimming: 2 bases; J trimming: 7 bases; junction bases outside the gene matches: 6. The CDR3 is made up of 16 amino acids. The CDR3 nucleotides read TGTGCCAGCAGCTTAATTCCGACTAGCGGGAGTAATGAGCAGTTCTTC. This translates into CASSLIPTSGSNEQFF.

The genes are TRBV5-6 and TRBJ1-2; D uncertain. Germline CDR1 SGHDT, CDR2 YYEEEE. V was pared by 2 bases and J by 8 bases, with 13 bases between. This CDR3 spans 13 amino acids. Written as DNA, the CDR3 is TGTGCCAGCAGCTTTTATGGGAGAGAAGGCTACACCTTC. Translated, it gives CASSFYGREGYTF.

Of note for this clone: The junction differs from germline at one of its ends, possibly a read error. The chain joins TRBV7-9 to TRBJ1-2, with unresolved D. The CDR3 covers 15 residues. Germline CDR1 SEHNR, CDR2 FQNEAQ (reference sequence). The CDR3 region is CSSSLALGRESGYTF. The DNA for the CDR3 is TGTTCCAGCAGCTTAGCCCTTGGGAGGGAGTCTGGCTACACCTTC.

This clone has more than one count but fewer than ten. The chain combines TRBV14 with TRBJ2-1; 10 bases map to TRBD2. Germline assignment: CDR1 SGHDN and CDR2 FVKESK. The ends lost 2 bases at V and 5 bases at J; junction bases unmatched: 6. There are 16 residues in the CDR3. DNA for the CDR3: TGTGCCAGCAGCCAATGGGGAGCGGGGGGGCACAATGAGCAGTTCTTC. This codes for CASSQWGAGGHNEQFF.

V gene TRBV7-2 combines with J gene TRBJ1-4, with TRBD1 matching over 7 bases. J was trimmed by 2 bases and V by 5 bases; bases with no gene match: 2. There are 14 residues in the CDR3. In germline, CDR1 is SGHTA, CDR2 FQGNSA. This CDR3 is CASSMTGTNEKLFF. CDR3 DNA: TGTGCCAGCAGCATGACAGGGACTAATGAAAAACTGTTTTTT.

The V gene is TRBV6-5, the J gene TRBJ2-2, with 7 bases matching TRBD1. J lost 2 bases, V lost 4 bases, and 7 bases had no gene match. CDR1 and CDR2 (germline): MNHEY, SVGAGI. This CDR3 is built from 16 residues. The CDR3 DNA sequence: TGTGCCAGCAGTTCCCCCGGGACAGCTAACACCGGGGAGCTGTTTTTT. Residues: CASSSPGTANTGELFF.

The chain links TRBV10-1 to TRBJ1-1; D perhaps matches TRBD1 (6 bases). This CDR3 has 13 amino acids. From germline, CDR1 is WNHNN and CDR2 SYGVQD (reference sequence). V lost 5 bases and J 4 bases, leaving 11 bases between the germline ends. For the CDR3, the DNA is TGCGCCAGCAGTCCCGGACAGTCCACTGAAGCTTTCTTT. This sequence encodes CASSPGQSTEAFF.

The chain uses TRBV5-1 and TRBJ1-5; weak D call: TRBD1 (5 bases). V was pared by 0 bases and J by 5 bases, with 6 bases between. Germline values: CDR1 SGHRS, CDR2 YFSETQ. The CDR3 has 13 residues. CDR3 loop: CASSLGGDQPQHF. The CDR3, as DNA: TGCGCCAGCAGCTTGGGGGGGGATCAGCCCCAGCATTTT.

The J gene is TRBJ1-2, the V gene TRBV6-1; D ambiguous. The V gene lost 3 bases and the J gene lost 0 bases, with 8 bases spanning the gap. Germline CDR1 reads MNHNS; CDR2 reads SASEGT. This CDR3 contains 14 residues. As DNA, the CDR3 is TGTGCCAGCAGTGAGTTCGGAGCTAACTATGGCTACACCTTC. Translation gives CASSEFGANYGYTF.

The chain recombines TRBV7-8 with TRBJ1-5, with 11 positions matching TRBD1. V trimming: 1 base; J trimming: 2 bases; junction bases outside the gene matches: 1. The germline gives CDR1 SGHVS, CDR2 FQNEAQ. The CDR3 has 16 amino acids. CDR3 sequence reads: CASSLGTGGGNQPQHF. The CDR3 nucleotides are TGTGCCAGCAGCTTAGGGACAGGGGGCGGCAATCAGCCCCAGCATTTT.